The rows below give T cell receptor beta chains drawn from one sample of a study of monozygotic twins with cystic fibrosis. The repertoire was sequenced with immunoSEQ multiplex PCR; TCRdb's copy has only in-frame clones and lacks some. The sample lists around 30,000 clones; about 96% were seen once. Sequenced sample: blood. The receptors were gathered from a girl aged 2 to 9 with cystic fibrosis. Both conserved end residues are part of each CDR3. The order of the fields is V gene, J gene, CDR3 length, D gene, clone size, CDR3 protein, CDR3 DNA. A D gene is named only where the DNA matches it firmly. Clone size appears in some rows only: once, few, many, or a class for an expanded clone.

v_call: TRBV6-6; j_call: TRBJ2-2; cdr3_length: 15; d_call: NA; clone_size: NA; cdr3_aa: CASTYLGTTRGELFF; cdr3_nt: TGTGCCAGCACCTACCTCGGGACAACTAGGGGGGAGCTGTTTTTT
v_call: TRBV7-9; j_call: TRBJ2-1; cdr3_length: 16; d_call: TRBD2; clone_size: NA; cdr3_aa: CASSLAQRDWGDEQFF; cdr3_nt: TGTGCCAGCAGCTTAGCGCAGCGGGACTGGGGAGATGAGCAGTTCTTC
v_call: TRBV28; j_call: TRBJ2-7; cdr3_length: 15; d_call: NA; clone_size: NA; cdr3_aa: CASSLPLAATYEQYF; cdr3_nt: TGTGCCAGCAGTTTACCCCTCGCGGCAACCTACGAGCAGTACTTC
v_call: TRBV4-1; j_call: TRBJ2-7; cdr3_length: 14; d_call: TRBD1; clone_size: NA; cdr3_aa: CASSQEGQGYEQYF; cdr3_nt: TGCGCCAGCAGCCAAGAGGGACAGGGTTACGAGCAGTACTTC
v_call: TRBV23-1; j_call: TRBJ1-5; cdr3_length: 22; d_call: TRBD1; clone_size: NA; cdr3_aa: CASSQFSPGQGKPPTSNQPQHF; cdr3_nt: TGCGCCAGCAGTCAGTTCTCACCGGGACAGGGGAAGCCACCCACTAGCAATCAGCCCCAGCATTTT
v_call: TRBV18; j_call: TRBJ2-5; cdr3_length: 14; d_call: NA; clone_size: NA; cdr3_aa: CASSPDTPGETQYF; cdr3_nt: TGTGCCAGCTCCCCAGACACACCAGGGGAGACCCAGTACTTC
v_call: TRBV18; j_call: TRBJ2-7; cdr3_length: 14; d_call: TRBD2; clone_size: NA; cdr3_aa: CASSREGGPYEQYF; cdr3_nt: TGTGCCAGCTCACGTGAGGGAGGGCCTTACGAGCAGTACTTC
v_call: TRBV5-6; j_call: TRBJ1-2; cdr3_length: 16; d_call: TRBD1; clone_size: NA; cdr3_aa: CASSLAGTVRLGGYTF; cdr3_nt: TGTGCCAGCAGCTTGGCCGGGACAGTAAGGCTGGGAGGCTACACCTTC
v_call: TRBV7-9; j_call: TRBJ1-1; cdr3_length: 16; d_call: NA; clone_size: NA; cdr3_aa: CASSSPGEGLGTEAFF; cdr3_nt: TGTGCCAGCAGCTCCCCGGGGGAGGGCCTAGGGACTGAAGCTTTCTTT
v_call: TRBV7-8; j_call: TRBJ2-5; cdr3_length: 16; d_call: TRBD1; clone_size: NA; cdr3_aa: CASSLFATGMEETQYF; cdr3_nt: TGTGCCAGCAGCTTATTCGCGACAGGGATGGAAGAGACCCAGTACTTC
v_call: TRBV29-1; j_call: TRBJ2-1; cdr3_length: 13; d_call: NA; clone_size: NA; cdr3_aa: CSVEYSTRNEQFF; cdr3_nt: TGCAGCGTTGAATACAGCACGAGGAATGAGCAGTTCTTC
v_call: TRBV29-1; j_call: TRBJ2-1; cdr3_length: 16; d_call: NA; clone_size: NA; cdr3_aa: CSLAILGGRSYNEQFF; cdr3_nt: TGCAGCCTAGCCATTCTTGGCGGCCGCTCCTACAATGAGCAGTTCTTC
v_call: TRBV19; j_call: TRBJ1-1; cdr3_length: 14; d_call: NA; clone_size: NA; cdr3_aa: CASSKGLMNTEAFF; cdr3_nt: TGTGCCAGTAGTAAAGGTCTCATGAACACTGAAGCTTTCTTT
v_call: TRBV5-8; j_call: TRBJ2-2; cdr3_length: 14; d_call: NA; clone_size: NA; cdr3_aa: CASRMGSYTGELFF; cdr3_nt: TGTGCCAGCAGGATGGGTTCCTACACCGGGGAGCTGTTTTTT
v_call: TRBV29-1; j_call: TRBJ1-1; cdr3_length: 15; d_call: NA; clone_size: NA; cdr3_aa: CSVESLLRGETEAFF; cdr3_nt: TGCAGCGTTGAATCTCTATTACGGGGGGAGACTGAAGCTTTCTTT
v_call: TRBV6-1; j_call: TRBJ2-7; cdr3_length: 13; d_call: NA; clone_size: NA; cdr3_aa: CASSPPSSYEQYF; cdr3_nt: TGTGCCAGCAGCCCCCCTAGCTCCTACGAGCAGTACTTC
v_call: TRBV30; j_call: TRBJ2-2; cdr3_length: 16; d_call: NA; clone_size: NA; cdr3_aa: CAWSVPGIVGTGELFF; cdr3_nt: TGTGCCTGGAGTGTACCAGGTATAGTCGGCACCGGGGAGCTGTTTTTT
v_call: TRBV12-5; j_call: TRBJ2-7; cdr3_length: 15; d_call: TRBD1; clone_size: once; cdr3_aa: CASGLGTGVFHEQYF; cdr3_nt: TGTGCTAGTGGTTTGGGGACAGGGGTTTTCCACGAGCAGTACTTC
v_call: TRBV30; j_call: TRBJ2-5; cdr3_length: 17; d_call: TRBD2; clone_size: NA; cdr3_aa: CAWSVQVTSGRQETQYF; cdr3_nt: TGTGCCTGGAGTGTACAAGTCACTAGCGGAAGACAAGAGACCCAGTACTTC
v_call: TRBV12-5; j_call: TRBJ1-2; cdr3_length: 15; d_call: TRBD1; clone_size: NA; cdr3_aa: CASGLEDRGTHGYTF; cdr3_nt: TGTGCTAGTGGTTTGGAGGACAGGGGCACCCATGGCTACACCTTC
v_call: TRBV7-9; j_call: TRBJ1-1; cdr3_length: 15; d_call: NA; clone_size: NA; cdr3_aa: CASSLSISGNTEAFF; cdr3_nt: TGTGCCAGCAGCTTGTCGATATCAGGGAACACTGAAGCTTTCTTT
v_call: TRBV28; j_call: TRBJ2-3; cdr3_length: 16; d_call: NA; clone_size: NA; cdr3_aa: CASSLSARLGTDTQYF; cdr3_nt: TGTGCCAGCAGTTTATCTGCCCGTCTCGGCACAGATACGCAGTATTTT
v_call: TRBV6-4; j_call: TRBJ2-1; cdr3_length: 15; d_call: NA; clone_size: NA; cdr3_aa: CASSERLWSYNEQFF; cdr3_nt: TGTGCCAGCAGTGAACGTTTATGGTCCTACAATGAGCAGTTCTTC
v_call: TRBV10-2; j_call: TRBJ2-7; cdr3_length: 15; d_call: TRBD1; clone_size: NA; cdr3_aa: CASSDTGQLTYEQYF; cdr3_nt: TGCGCCAGCAGTGATACGGGACAGCTTACCTACGAGCAGTACTTC
v_call: TRBV5-1; j_call: TRBJ2-5; cdr3_length: 12; d_call: NA; clone_size: once; cdr3_aa: CASSRDQETQYF; cdr3_nt: TGCGCCAGCAGCCGGGATCAAGAGACCCAGTACTTC
v_call: TRBV5-1; j_call: TRBJ1-1; cdr3_length: 14; d_call: TRBD1; clone_size: NA; cdr3_aa: CASSKGQSDTEAFF; cdr3_nt: TGCGCCAGCAGCAAGGGACAGTCGGACACTGAAGCTTTCTTT
v_call: TRBV14; j_call: TRBJ2-7; cdr3_length: 15; d_call: TRBD2; clone_size: NA; cdr3_aa: CASSLSGRASYEQYF; cdr3_nt: TGTGCCAGCAGCCTTAGCGGGAGGGCCTCCTACGAGCAGTACTTC
v_call: TRBV5-1; j_call: TRBJ2-2; cdr3_length: 17; d_call: TRBD2; clone_size: NA; cdr3_aa: CASSLKVASGNTGELFF; cdr3_nt: TGCGCCAGCAGCTTGAAAGTGGCTAGCGGTAACACCGGGGAGCTGTTTTTT
v_call: TRBV5-4; j_call: TRBJ1-3; cdr3_length: 18; d_call: NA; clone_size: NA; cdr3_aa: CASSLIKPGLSSGNTIYF; cdr3_nt: TGTGCCAGCAGCTTGATAAAACCGGGGCTTAGCTCTGGAAACACCATATATTTT
v_call: TRBV6-4; j_call: TRBJ1-1; cdr3_length: 10; d_call: NA; clone_size: NA; cdr3_aa: CASQKTEAFF; cdr3_nt: TGTGCCAGCCAAAAGACTGAAGCTTTCTTT
v_call: TRBV6-1; j_call: TRBJ1-1; cdr3_length: 13; d_call: TRBD1; clone_size: NA; cdr3_aa: CASTQGEGTEAFF; cdr3_nt: TGTGCCAGCACACAGGGGGAAGGAACTGAAGCTTTCTTT
v_call: TRBV7-9; j_call: TRBJ1-5; cdr3_length: 17; d_call: NA; clone_size: NA; cdr3_aa: CASSSAGQLYSNQPQHF; cdr3_nt: TGTGCCAGCAGCTCGGCCGGACAGCTCTATAGCAATCAGCCCCAGCATTTT
v_call: TRBV19; j_call: TRBJ2-4; cdr3_length: 16; d_call: TRBD2; clone_size: NA; cdr3_aa: CASSTLPGAGGNIQYF; cdr3_nt: TGTGCCAGTAGTACCCTCCCTGGAGCGGGAGGGAACATTCAGTACTTC
v_call: TRBV10-3; j_call: TRBJ1-4; cdr3_length: 16; d_call: NA; clone_size: NA; cdr3_aa: CAISEVRGGAVEKLFF; cdr3_nt: TGTGCCATCAGTGAGGTTCGGGGGGGCGCAGTAGAAAAACTGTTTTTT
v_call: TRBV2; j_call: TRBJ2-1; cdr3_length: 16; d_call: TRBD2; clone_size: NA; cdr3_aa: CASTEMGLAGNNEQFF; cdr3_nt: TGTGCCAGTACAGAAATGGGGCTAGCGGGGAACAATGAGCAGTTCTTC
v_call: TRBV10-2; j_call: TRBJ1-6; cdr3_length: 18; d_call: TRBD1; clone_size: NA; cdr3_aa: CASSSGTGVISYNSPLHF; cdr3_nt: TGCGCCAGCAGCTCCGGGACAGGGGTTATTTCCTATAATTCACCCCTCCACTTT
v_call: TRBV20-1; j_call: TRBJ1-1; cdr3_length: 11; d_call: NA; clone_size: NA; cdr3_aa: CSAMGHTEAFF; cdr3_nt: TGCAGTGCTATGGGCCACACTGAAGCTTTCTTT
v_call: TRBV9; j_call: TRBJ2-7; cdr3_length: 16; d_call: NA; clone_size: NA; cdr3_aa: CASSPSPGGSPNEQYF; cdr3_nt: TGTGCCAGCAGCCCATCCCCCGGAGGGTCCCCGAACGAGCAGTACTTC
v_call: TRBV5-6; j_call: TRBJ2-7; cdr3_length: 16; d_call: NA; clone_size: NA; cdr3_aa: CASSRPDSGRIDEQYF; cdr3_nt: TGTGCCAGCAGCCGTCCGGATTCGGGGCGCATCGACGAGCAGTACTTC
v_call: TRBV11-2; j_call: TRBJ2-2; cdr3_length: 16; d_call: NA; clone_size: NA; cdr3_aa: CASSSPTRLVTGELFF; cdr3_nt: TGTGCCAGCAGCTCACCTACCCGCTTGGTCACCGGGGAGCTGTTTTTT
v_call: TRBV6-6; j_call: TRBJ2-1; cdr3_length: 14; d_call: TRBD2; clone_size: NA; cdr3_aa: CASSTSGGYNEQFF; cdr3_nt: TGTGCCAGCAGTACTAGCGGGGGCTACAATGAGCAGTTCTTC
v_call: TRBV2; j_call: TRBJ1-1; cdr3_length: 14; d_call: NA; clone_size: NA; cdr3_aa: CASSEARVNTEAFF; cdr3_nt: TGTGCCAGCAGTGAAGCTCGCGTGAACACTGAAGCTTTCTTT
v_call: TRBV5-1; j_call: TRBJ2-7; cdr3_length: 15; d_call: TRBD1; clone_size: NA; cdr3_aa: CASSTGQGSSYEQYF; cdr3_nt: TGCGCCAGCAGCACGGGACAGGGGAGCTCCTACGAGCAGTACTTC
v_call: TRBV18; j_call: TRBJ1-4; cdr3_length: 17; d_call: NA; clone_size: NA; cdr3_aa: CASSPQNRVGTNEKLFF; cdr3_nt: TGTGCCAGCTCACCACAAAATAGGGTTGGGACTAATGAAAAACTGTTTTTT
v_call: TRBV28; j_call: TRBJ1-1; cdr3_length: 13; d_call: TRBD1; clone_size: NA; cdr3_aa: CASSETGPSEAFF; cdr3_nt: TGTGCCAGCAGCGAGACAGGGCCGTCTGAAGCTTTCTTT
v_call: TRBV4-1; j_call: TRBJ2-3; cdr3_length: 14; d_call: NA; clone_size: NA; cdr3_aa: CASSPWEPTDTQYF; cdr3_nt: TGCGCCAGCAGCCCTTGGGAGCCCACAGATACGCAGTATTTT
v_call: TRBV19; j_call: TRBJ2-6; cdr3_length: 15; d_call: TRBD1; clone_size: NA; cdr3_aa: CAGGTGDSGANVLTF; cdr3_nt: TGTGCCGGCGGGACAGGGGACTCTGGGGCCAACGTCCTGACTTTC
v_call: TRBV5-4; j_call: TRBJ2-7; cdr3_length: 14; d_call: TRBD2; clone_size: NA; cdr3_aa: CASSPGTSGHEQYF; cdr3_nt: TGTGCCAGCAGTCCCGGGACTAGCGGTCACGAGCAGTACTTC
v_call: TRBV30; j_call: TRBJ2-3; cdr3_length: 11; d_call: NA; clone_size: NA; cdr3_aa: CAWSPGDTQYF; cdr3_nt: TGTGCCTGGAGTCCTGGAGATACGCAGTATTTT
v_call: TRBV6-4; j_call: TRBJ1-1; cdr3_length: 13; d_call: NA; clone_size: NA; cdr3_aa: CASSEGANTEAFF; cdr3_nt: TGTGCCAGCAGTGAGGGGGCGAACACTGAAGCTTTCTTT
v_call: TRBV4-1; j_call: TRBJ1-1; cdr3_length: 15; d_call: TRBD1; clone_size: NA; cdr3_aa: CASSQYEGANTEAFF; cdr3_nt: TGCGCCAGCAGCCAATATGAGGGGGCGAACACTGAAGCTTTCTTT
v_call: TRBV10-1; j_call: TRBJ1-1; cdr3_length: 13; d_call: NA; clone_size: NA; cdr3_aa: CASSESGGIEAFF; cdr3_nt: TGCGCCAGCAGTGAGTCGGGGGGAATTGAAGCTTTCTTT
v_call: TRBV19; j_call: TRBJ1-5; cdr3_length: 13; d_call: NA; clone_size: NA; cdr3_aa: CASSIERNQPQHF; cdr3_nt: TGTGCCAGTAGTATAGAGCGCAATCAGCCCCAGCATTTT
v_call: TRBV11-2; j_call: TRBJ1-2; cdr3_length: 16; d_call: TRBD1; clone_size: NA; cdr3_aa: CASSSRGQEIFYGYTF; cdr3_nt: TGTGCCAGCAGCTCTCGAGGACAGGAGATTTTCTATGGCTACACCTTC